Given below is one T cell receptor beta chain in context. Its antigen is not yet known. No quality values exist for individual bases; no much larger clone is one base distant. The donors were around 39 Caucasian individuals from Russia, aged roughly 6 to 100 years, who were systemically healthy. Each donor gave ten milliliters of peripheral blood, collected into EDTA-treated Vacutainer tubes. Ficoll-Paque density-gradient centrifugation was used to isolate PBMCs, with at least 7 million obtained per sample. Total RNA, at least 6 micrograms per sample, was extracted from PBMCs with Trizol reagent. Naive CD45RAhigh/CD27high T cell percentages were measured by flow cytometry on a PBMC aliquot from every donor. The data belong to a study of blood T cells in healthy people across ages (dated by TCRdb to 2013 to 2016). Study-level background: In model experiments, roughly one uniquely barcoded TCR beta cDNA molecule per two T cells was captured by template switching. Age-related changes in TCR beta repertoire diversity were measured in the study by deep sequencing normalized with unique cDNA molecular identifiers. Donors were grouped into four age groups: young (average roughly 16 years), middle-aged (over 35), aged (around 56) and long-lived (approximately 82). Donors of different ages were randomly distributed across sequencing lanes to avoid experimental bias. For two donors (one aged 18 to 30 and one aged 80 or older), the study analyzed two additional independent replicas of 1 million unique cDNA reads from the same blood draw. Beyond this particular receptor, the publication reports: Compared with the aged group, the long-lived group had more naive CD4+ T cells, fewer expanded clones and increased TCR diversity, a pattern suggesting age selection. Because donor CMV infection status was unknown, age-related changes in expanded clonotypes were potentially confounded. Conclusive comparison of naive and antigen-experienced compartments was prevented by the profiling of bulk unsorted PBMCs. Estimates of total diversity from one million sequenced T cells were regarded as lower bounds and underestimates. Observed TCR beta diversity per million T cells fell roughly linearly with age, and a significant reduction was already apparent by age roughly 41. A strong correlation was found between observed TCR beta diversity and the percentage of naive T cells measured by flow cytometry.

The library was generated by 5' RACE. The run used an Illumina HiSeq 2500. The second PCR ran for about 7 to 11 cycles and used a J-beta primer mix along with a sample-barcoded 5' primer. A unique molecular identifier was introduced onto each TCR beta cDNA molecule by a template-switch 5' adaptor carrying 12 random nucleotides. Each sample yielded at least 3 million CDR3-containing paired-end reads. All of the RNA was converted into first-strand cDNA using the Mint cDNA synthesis kit, with a TRBC-specific oligonucleotide serving as the primer. Following uracil-DNA glycosylase treatment, a first 18-cycle PCR with universal primers M1SS and BC2_uni_R was performed on all cDNA. As for how the authors treated the data: For normalization, 1 million high-quality reads, each with a distinct molecular identifier, were randomly selected from each sample. Instead of being binned into consensus sequences, reads that shared molecular identifiers were thrown out. MiTCR, with a Q25 quality threshold and the strictest error-elimination algorithm, was used for CDR3 identification, clonotype clustering and error correction. A nonparametric unseen species model with Euler transformation was used to estimate lower-bound total TCR beta diversity. In-frame beta chains were kept once TCRdb had trimmed the public reads at Q25 with fastp and called clones with MiXCR. Each entry is one CDR3 protein sequence, shown with its most common DNA and genes. None of the V and J calls come from the authors' own analysis; TCRdb made them. The sample data list about 770,000 distinct CDR3 sequences, and around 42% of these were observed just once. Together, the top ten hold about 21% of the sample.

V trim: 0 bases; J trim: 2 bases; unmatched bases: 4. CDR1 and CDR2 are read off the germline V gene as ENHRY and SYGVKD. Inclusive of the bounding cysteine and phenylalanine, the CDR3 is 17 residues long. Here the CDR3 DNA is all that survives: 51 bases in frame from base 1. The sequence joins TRBV10-3 to TRBJ2-5; 12 central bases correspond to TRBD2. The receptor comes from a man aged 60 to 69 in good health. Material for sequencing was blood. The CDR3 protein is CAISESTSGGPQETQYF. The DNA sequence is TGTGCCATCAGTGAGTCGACTAGCGGGGGACCGCAAGAGACCCAGTACTTC.